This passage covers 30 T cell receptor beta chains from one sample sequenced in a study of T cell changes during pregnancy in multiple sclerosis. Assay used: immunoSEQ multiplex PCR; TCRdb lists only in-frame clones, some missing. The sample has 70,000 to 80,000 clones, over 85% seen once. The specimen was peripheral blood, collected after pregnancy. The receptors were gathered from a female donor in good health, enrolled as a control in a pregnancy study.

For the CDR3, the DNA is TGTGCCAGCAGCCCAAGACTACCGGGACAGAGCACCGGGGAGCTGTTTTTT. It yields the protein CASSPRLPGQSTGELFF. This chain uses TRBV9 with TRBJ2-2; 7 nucleotides agree with TRBD1. With V trimmed by 4 bases and J by 4 bases, 13 bases remained unmatched. The CDR3 runs to 17 residues. Per germline, CDR1 SGDLS and CDR2 YYNGEE.

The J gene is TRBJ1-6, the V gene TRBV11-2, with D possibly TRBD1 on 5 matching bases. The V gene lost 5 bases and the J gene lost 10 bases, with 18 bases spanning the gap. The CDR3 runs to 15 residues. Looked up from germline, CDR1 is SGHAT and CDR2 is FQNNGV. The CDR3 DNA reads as TGTGCCAGCAGCCCCCCGGGTATTGGGGGGTCACCCCTCCACTTT. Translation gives CASSPPGIGGSPLHF.

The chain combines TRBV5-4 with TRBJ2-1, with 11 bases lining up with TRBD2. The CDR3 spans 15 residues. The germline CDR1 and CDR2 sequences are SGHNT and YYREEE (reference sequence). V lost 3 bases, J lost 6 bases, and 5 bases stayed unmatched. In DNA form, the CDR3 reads TGTGCCAGCAGCTCCCGACTAGCGGGGCTCAATGAGCAGTTCTTC. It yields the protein CASSSRLAGLNEQFF.

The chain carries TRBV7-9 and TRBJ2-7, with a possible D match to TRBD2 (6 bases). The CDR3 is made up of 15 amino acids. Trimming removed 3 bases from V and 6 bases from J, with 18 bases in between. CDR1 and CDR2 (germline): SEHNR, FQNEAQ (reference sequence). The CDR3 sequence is CASSLNWGGLFEQYF. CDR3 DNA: TGTGCCAGCAGCTTGAATTGGGGTGGACTATTCGAGCAGTACTTC. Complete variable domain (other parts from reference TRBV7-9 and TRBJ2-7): DTGVSQNPRHKITKRGQNVTFRCDPISEHNRLYWYRQTLGQGPEFLTYFQNEAQLEKSRLLSDRFSAERPKGSFSTLEIQRTEQGDSAMYLCASSLNWGGLFEQYFGPGTRLTVT.

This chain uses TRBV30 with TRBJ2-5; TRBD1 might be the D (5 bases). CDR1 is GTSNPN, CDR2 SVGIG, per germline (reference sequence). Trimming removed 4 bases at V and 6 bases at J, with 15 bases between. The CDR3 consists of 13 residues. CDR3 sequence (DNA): TGTGCCTGGATGGGGCCCCCCAGGAAGACCCAGTACTTC. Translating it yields CAWMGPPRKTQYF.

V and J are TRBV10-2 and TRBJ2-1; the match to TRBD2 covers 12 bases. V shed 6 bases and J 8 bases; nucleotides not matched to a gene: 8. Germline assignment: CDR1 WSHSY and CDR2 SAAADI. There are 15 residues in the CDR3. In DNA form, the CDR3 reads TGCGCCAGCAGGCTCCTAGCGGGAGGGCTCCATGAGCAGTTCTTC. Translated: CASRLLAGGLHEQFF.

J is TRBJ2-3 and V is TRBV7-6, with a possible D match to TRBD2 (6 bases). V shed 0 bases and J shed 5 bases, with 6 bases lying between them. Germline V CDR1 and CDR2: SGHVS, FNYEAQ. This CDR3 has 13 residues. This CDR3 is CASSLAGGDTQYF. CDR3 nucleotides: TGTGCCAGCAGCTTAGCGGGGGGAGATACGCAGTATTTT.

CDR3 residues: CATSLAGQGFFEQYF. CDR3 nucleotide sequence: TGTGCCACCAGCCTGGCAGGACAGGGGTTTTTCGAGCAGTACTTC. The V and J genes are TRBV15 and TRBJ2-7; 9 bases agree with TRBD1. The CDR3 loop spans 15 amino acids. Germline CDR1 reads LNHNV; CDR2 reads YYDKDF (reference sequence). V trimming: 5 bases; J trimming: 6 bases; junction bases outside the gene matches: 11.

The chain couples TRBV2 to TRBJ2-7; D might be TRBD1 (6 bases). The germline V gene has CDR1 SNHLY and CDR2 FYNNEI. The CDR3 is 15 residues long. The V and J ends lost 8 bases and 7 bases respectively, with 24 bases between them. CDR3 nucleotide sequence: TGTGCCAGCTCTCGTTCCAGGGACATACTTCTAGAGCAGTACTTC. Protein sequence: CASSRSRDILLEQYF.

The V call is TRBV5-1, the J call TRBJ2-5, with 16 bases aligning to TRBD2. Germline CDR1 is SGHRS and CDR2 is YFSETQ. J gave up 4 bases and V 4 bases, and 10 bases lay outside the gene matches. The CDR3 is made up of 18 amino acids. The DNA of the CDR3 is TGCGCCAGCAGCAGGAAGGGACTAGCGGGGGGGCTTCGAGAGACCCAGTACTTC. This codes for CASSRKGLAGGLRETQYF.

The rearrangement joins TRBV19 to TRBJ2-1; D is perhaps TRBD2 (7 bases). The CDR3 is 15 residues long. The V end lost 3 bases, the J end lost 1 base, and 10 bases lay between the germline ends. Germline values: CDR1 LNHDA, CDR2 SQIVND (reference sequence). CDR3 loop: CASSMGGASYNEQFF. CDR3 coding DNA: TGTGCCAGTAGTATGGGGGGGGCTTCCTACAATGAGCAGTTCTTC.

CDR3 residues: CASRNPGHYNSPLHF. In nucleotides, the CDR3 is TGTGCCAGCAGAAACCCGGGACATTATAATTCACCCCTCCACTTT. The chain employs TRBV27 and TRBJ1-6; tentative D call: TRBD1 (6 bases). V lost 6 bases to trimming and J lost 4 bases, with 13 bases between them. Per germline, CDR1 MNHEY and CDR2 SMNVEV (reference sequence). The CDR3 spans 15 residues.

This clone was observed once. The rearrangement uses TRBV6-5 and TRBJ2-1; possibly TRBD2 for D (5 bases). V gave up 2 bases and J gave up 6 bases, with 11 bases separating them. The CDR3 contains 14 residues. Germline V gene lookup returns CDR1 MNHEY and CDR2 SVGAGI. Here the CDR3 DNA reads TGTGCCAGCAGTTACCGGGATTTAGGCAATGAGCAGTTCTTC. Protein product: CASSYRDLGNEQFF.

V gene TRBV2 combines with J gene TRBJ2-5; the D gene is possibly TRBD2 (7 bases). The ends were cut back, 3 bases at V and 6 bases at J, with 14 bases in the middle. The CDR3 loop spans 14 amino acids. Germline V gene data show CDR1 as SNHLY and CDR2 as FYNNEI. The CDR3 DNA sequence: TGTGCCAGCAGTGATGGGGGGGCGGCCAAGACCCAGTACTTC. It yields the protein CASSDGGAAKTQYF.

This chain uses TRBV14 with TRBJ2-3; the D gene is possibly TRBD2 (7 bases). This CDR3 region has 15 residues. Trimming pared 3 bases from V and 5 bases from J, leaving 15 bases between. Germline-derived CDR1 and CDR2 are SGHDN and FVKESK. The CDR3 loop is CASSHRGGDIDTQYF. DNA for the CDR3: TGTGCCAGCAGCCACCGAGGGGGGGATATAGATACGCAGTATTTT. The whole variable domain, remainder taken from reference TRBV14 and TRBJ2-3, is EAGVTQFPSHSVIEKGQTVTLRCDPISGHDNLYWYRRVMGKEIKFLLHFVKESKQDESGMPNNRFLAERTGGTYSTLKVQPAELEDSGVYFCASSHRGGDIDTQYFGPGTRLTVL.

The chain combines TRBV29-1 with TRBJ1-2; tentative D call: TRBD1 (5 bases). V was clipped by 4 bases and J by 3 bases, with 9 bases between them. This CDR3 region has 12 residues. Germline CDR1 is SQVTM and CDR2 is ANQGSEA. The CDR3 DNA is TGCAGCGTTGGGTCCAGGGACTATGGCTACACCTTC. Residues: CSVGSRDYGYTF.

CDR3 coding DNA: TGTGCCAGTAGTATCCTAGCGGGAGTAGAGGATACGCAGTATTTT. Translated, it gives CASSILAGVEDTQYF. The chain uses TRBV19 and TRBJ2-3; TRBD2 agrees at 10 bases. The CDR3 is 15 amino acids. Germline loops: CDR1 LNHDA, CDR2 SQIVND (reference sequence). After removal of 3 bases from V and 6 bases from J, the junction contained 6 bases not matched to a gene.

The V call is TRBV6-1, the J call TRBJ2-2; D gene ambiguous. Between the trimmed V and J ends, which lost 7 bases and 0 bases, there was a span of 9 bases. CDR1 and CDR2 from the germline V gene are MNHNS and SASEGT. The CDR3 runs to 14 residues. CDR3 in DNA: TGTGCCAGCATCTTTGAGACGAACACCGGGGAGCTGTTTTTT. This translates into CASIFETNTGELFF.

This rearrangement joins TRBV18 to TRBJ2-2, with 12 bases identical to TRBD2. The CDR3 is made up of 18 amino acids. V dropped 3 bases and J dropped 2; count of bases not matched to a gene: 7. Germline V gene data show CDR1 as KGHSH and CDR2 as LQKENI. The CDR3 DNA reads TGTGCCAGCTCACCTGATCTGGGACTAGCGGGCAACACCGGGGAGCTGTTTTTT. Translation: CASSPDLGLAGNTGELFF.

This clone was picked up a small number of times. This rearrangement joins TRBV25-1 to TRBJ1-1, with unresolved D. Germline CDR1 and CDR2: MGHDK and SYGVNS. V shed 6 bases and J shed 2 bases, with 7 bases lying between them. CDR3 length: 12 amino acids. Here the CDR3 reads CASRAGNTEAFF. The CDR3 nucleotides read TGTGCCAGCAGGGCAGGCAACACTGAAGCTTTCTTT.

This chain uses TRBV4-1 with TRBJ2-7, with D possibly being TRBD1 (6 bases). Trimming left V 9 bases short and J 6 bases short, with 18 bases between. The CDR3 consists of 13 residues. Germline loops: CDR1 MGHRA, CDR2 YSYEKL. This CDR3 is CASGAPNRVEQYF. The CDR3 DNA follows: TGCGCCAGTGGGGCGCCGAACAGGGTCGAGCAGTACTTC.

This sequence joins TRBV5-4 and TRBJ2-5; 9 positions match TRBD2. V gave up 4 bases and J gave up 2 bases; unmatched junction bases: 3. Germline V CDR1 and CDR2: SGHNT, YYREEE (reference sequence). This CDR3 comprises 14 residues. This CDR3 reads CASSAGLAQETQYF. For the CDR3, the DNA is TGTGCCAGCAGCGCGGGACTAGCTCAAGAGACCCAGTACTTC.

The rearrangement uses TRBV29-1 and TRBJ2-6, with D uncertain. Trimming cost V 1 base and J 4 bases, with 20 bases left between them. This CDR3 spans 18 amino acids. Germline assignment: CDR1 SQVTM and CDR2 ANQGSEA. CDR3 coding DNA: TGCAGCGTTGAAGGTGGCCCCCTTGGGCTGAGAGGGGCCAACGTCCTGACTTTC. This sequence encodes CSVEGGPLGLRGANVLTF. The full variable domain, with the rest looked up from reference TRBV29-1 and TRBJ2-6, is SAVISQKPSRDICQRGTSLTIQCQVDSQVTMMFWYRQQPGQSLTLIATANQGSEATYESGFVIDKFPISRPNLTFSTLTVSNMSPEDSSIYLCSVEGGPLGLRGANVLTFGAGSRLTVL.

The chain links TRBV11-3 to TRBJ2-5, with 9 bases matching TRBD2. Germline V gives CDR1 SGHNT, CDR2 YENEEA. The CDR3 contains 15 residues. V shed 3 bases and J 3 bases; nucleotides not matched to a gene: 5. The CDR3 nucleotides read TGTGCCAGCAGCTTCCGGGCTAGCGGGGAAGAGACCCAGTACTTC. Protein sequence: CASSFRASGEETQYF.

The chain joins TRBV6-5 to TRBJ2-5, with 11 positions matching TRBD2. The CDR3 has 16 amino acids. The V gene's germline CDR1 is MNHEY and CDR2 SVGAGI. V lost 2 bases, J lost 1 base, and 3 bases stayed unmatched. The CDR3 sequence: CASSYASGGFQETQYF. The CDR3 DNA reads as TGTGCCAGCAGTTACGCTAGCGGGGGGTTCCAAGAGACCCAGTACTTC.

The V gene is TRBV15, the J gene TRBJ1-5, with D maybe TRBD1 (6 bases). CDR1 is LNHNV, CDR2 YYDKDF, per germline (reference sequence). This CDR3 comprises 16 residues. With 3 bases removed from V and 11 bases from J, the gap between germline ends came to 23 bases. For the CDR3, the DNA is TGTGCCACCAGCAGGGGGTTGGGGACACCCTCAAGGGCCCAGCATTTT. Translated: CATSRGLGTPSRAQHF.

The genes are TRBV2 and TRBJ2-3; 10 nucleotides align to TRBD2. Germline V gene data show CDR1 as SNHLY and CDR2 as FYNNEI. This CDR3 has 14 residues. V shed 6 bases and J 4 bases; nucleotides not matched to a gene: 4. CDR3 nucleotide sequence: TGTGCCAGCAGAGAGAGCGGGGGGGCAGATACGCAGTATTTT. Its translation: CASRESGGADTQYF.

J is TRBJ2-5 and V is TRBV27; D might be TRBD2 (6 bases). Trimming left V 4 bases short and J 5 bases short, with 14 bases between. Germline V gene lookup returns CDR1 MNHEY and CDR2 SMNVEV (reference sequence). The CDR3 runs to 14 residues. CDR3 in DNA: TGTGCCAGCAGTTACGGGGGAGTACGGGAGACCCAGTACTTC. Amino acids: CASSYGGVRETQYF.

The CDR3 protein is CASSSGRGVGEQYF. As DNA, the CDR3 is TGTGCCAGCAGTTCCGGCAGGGGGGTGGGGGAGCAGTACTTC. The chain carries TRBV6-5 and TRBJ2-7; TRBD1 might be the D (7 bases). This CDR3 has 14 amino acids. Germline V lookup: CDR1 MNHEY, CDR2 SVGAGI. V lost 4 bases to trimming and J lost 7 bases, with 17 bases between them.

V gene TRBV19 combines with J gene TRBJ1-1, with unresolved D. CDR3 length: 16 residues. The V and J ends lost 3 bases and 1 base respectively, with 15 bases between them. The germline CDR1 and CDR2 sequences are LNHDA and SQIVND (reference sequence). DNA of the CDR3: TGTGCCAGTAGTATCGCGGCAGGACTGAAGAACACTGAAGCTTTCTTT. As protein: CASSIAAGLKNTEAFF.